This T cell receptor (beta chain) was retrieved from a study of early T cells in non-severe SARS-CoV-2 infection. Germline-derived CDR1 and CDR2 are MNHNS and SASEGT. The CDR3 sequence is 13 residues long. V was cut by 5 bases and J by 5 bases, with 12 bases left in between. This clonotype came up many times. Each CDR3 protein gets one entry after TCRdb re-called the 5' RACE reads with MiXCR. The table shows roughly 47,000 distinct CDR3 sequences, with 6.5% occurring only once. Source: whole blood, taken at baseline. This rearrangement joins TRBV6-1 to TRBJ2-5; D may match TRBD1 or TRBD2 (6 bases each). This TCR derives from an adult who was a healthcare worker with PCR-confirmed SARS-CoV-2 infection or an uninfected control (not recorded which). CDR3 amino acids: CASSITGRETQYF. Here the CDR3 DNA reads TGTGCCAGCAGTATCACAGGGAGGGAGACCCAGTACTTC.